This T cell receptor beta chain came from a study of T cell responses to AZD1222 COVID-19 vaccine. The CDR3 is made up of 14 amino acids. The V and J ends lost 5 bases and 4 bases, in that order; junction bases with no gene match: 6. CDR1 is SNHLY, CDR2 FYNNEI, per germline. The repertoire was sequenced with immunoSEQ multiplex PCR; TCRdb's copy has only in-frame clones and lacks some. The sample has roughly 100,000 clones, about four fifths seen once. The sample consisted of peripheral blood, taken 28 days after the second AZD1222 dose. The V call is TRBV2, the J call TRBJ1-2; 8 bases are a match to TRBD1. The clonotype was recovered from an adult who received the AZD1222 COVID-19 vaccine. CDR3 loop: CASSPTGGFYGYTF. CDR3 bases: TGTGCCAGCAGTCCTACAGGGGGGTTCTATGGCTACACCTTC.